The entry that follows covers one T cell receptor (beta chain) sequence. Clones were read by immunoSEQ multiplex PCR, and TCRdb kept only the in-frame ones, dropping some. The sample holds about 150,000 clones; around 89% are singletons and the top ten take around an eighth. The data were taken from a study of blood T cell repertoires in COVID-19. V dropped 4 bases and J dropped 4; count of bases not matched to a gene: 5. The CDR3 extends over 13 amino acids. The V gene's germline CDR1 is GTSNPN and CDR2 SVGIG (reference sequence). Sequenced input: peripheral blood. The V gene is TRBV30, the J gene TRBJ2-7; TRBD2 agrees at 9 bases. This TCR was sampled from a man aged 18 to 30 with COVID-19, enrolled during active disease. CDR3 in amino acids: CAWIGLAGYEQYF. CDR3 nucleotides: TGTGCCTGGATTGGGCTAGCGGGATACGAGCAGTACTTC.